This record concerns one T cell receptor (beta chain) sequence. The antigen this receptor binds is unknown. No clone much larger than this one lies a single base away; base qualities are absent. Library construction relied on the immunoSEQ multiplex PCR assay. A mixture of 60 forward primers for TCR Vbeta segments and 13 reverse primers for TCR Jbeta segments was used in the multiplex PCR. Amplification of the CDR3 region of rearranged TCR beta genes was performed with a multiplex PCR assay on genomic DNA. The amplified TCR beta libraries were sequenced on the Illumina HiSeq System as 87-base-pair reads. The original pipeline was this. A later analysis counted approximately 76 million unique TCR beta chains across the 550 to 800 repertoires, and around 9.9 million of these chains were shared by at least two donors. Raw reads were error-corrected and collapsed into unique sequences by a nearest-neighbor algorithm in which closely related sequences were merged to remove PCR and sequencing errors. Alignment of CDR3 sequences to IMGT reference sequences was used to assign V, D and J gene segments. For a sequence to be retained, a match of at least six nucleotides to both a V gene segment and a J gene segment was required. Rearrangements were called productive when the CDR3 lacked stop codons and stayed in frame with V and J; all others were non-productive. CDR3 was defined according to IMGT convention as the region running from the second conserved V-encoded cysteine to the conserved J-encoded phenylalanine. The earlier analysis of approximately 590 of the donors excluded any sequence lacking an unambiguous match to a single V gene segment. In an earlier analysis of about 590 of the donors, a V segment was called functional when productive rearrangements were above 56.7%, and segregating when the standard deviation between donors exceeded 5%. To diagnose cytomegalovirus status from the catalog of TCR beta chain sequences, a statistical classification framework was built. In a later analysis, V and J genes were assigned by comparing TCR nucleotide sequences against IMGT/GENE-DB human TR gene sequences. A later analysis assigned CDR3 sequences and most-parsimonious VDJ recombination scenarios with the TCRdist pipeline. In a later analysis, each TCR beta chain was defined by its CDR3 amino acid sequence together with its V-gene family, and reads lacking a unique V-gene family were excluded. In a later analysis, 550 to 650 highly shared, low-generation-probability nucleotide sequences were removed to address suspected cross-contamination and a sequencing artifact. In a later analysis, a clonal expansion index for each public chain was calculated from normalized within-repertoire ranks of inferred template counts. In a later analysis, generation probabilities were computed using a VDJ recombination model fitted to out-of-frame rearrangements, and the results were checked against IGoR. In a later analysis, hypergeometric tests were used to score TCR-TCR, TCR-HLA and TCR-CMV co-occurrence, with a repertoire-size bias correction applied to TCR pairs. False discovery rates were estimated in a later analysis by permuting HLA or CMV assignments 20 times. In a later analysis, co-occurring TCRs were grouped using DBSCAN, with TCRdist sequence similarity added in when clustering inside HLA-allele-positive subsets. Repertoires with fewer than 30,000 or more than 120,000 public chains, plus five repertoires with anomalous nucleotide sharing, were excluded from co-occurrence clustering. TCRdb carries this immuneACCESS record with in-frame sequences only. Its versions omit some clonotypes, under half of them owing to an unresolved V gene in the studies checked, with the rest unexplained. V, J and clone size are taken as reported in that table, and D and trimming were inferred from the DNA itself. The sample table records some 200,000 clones; more than 75% of these occur just once. The ten biggest clones cover roughly 0.23% of the sample.

The data derive from a study of cytomegalovirus exposure and HLA in healthy donors (TCRdb year 2017). At the level of the whole study: An earlier analysis of several hundred of the donors reported roughly 300 Gb of sequence data and around 110 million unique TCR beta sequences from about 200 million T cells. A later genetic analysis used genome-wide SNP genotypes for 398 of the 666 donors, treating that subset as a discovery cohort. The study used immunosequencing to profile the T cell repertoires of 666 subjects and linked those repertoires to cytomegalovirus serostatus. To predict cytomegalovirus infection status, the study brought together high-throughput TCR immunosequencing, statistical association of individual TCRs with disease status, and machine learning. The aim of the study was to test whether cataloging public T cell receptors could identify signatures of past pathogen exposure. Among about 400 genotyped donors of the cohort, an average of roughly 230,000 unique TCR beta nucleotide sequences was sequenced per donor, of which approximately 19% were non-productive. Besides the first cohort of roughly 700 subjects, a separate validation cohort made up of 95 to 150 different subjects was used. Every discovery cohort repertoire had been produced on one sequencing platform. An earlier analysis of 450 to 750 of the donors used high-throughput TCR beta sequencing to judge whether each TCR beta V gene segment behaved as functional or pseudogenic. Typing coverage varied by locus: roughly 620-630 donors for A, B, C, DRB1 and DQB1; approximately 500 for DQA1; around 610 for DPA1; more than 450 for DPB1. Class I and class II HLA loci were covered by the typing at four-digit resolution. Donor age, sex, ethnicity and CMV serostatus were collected together with the repertoire data. A handful of DR-DQ haplotypes were treated as single units for association and clustering because of strong linkage in the cohort. Rather than using new phenotypic data, the later analysis identified candidate immune exposures from TCR beta sequences and from how often those sequences occurred across donors. An early release that covered about 600 HLA-typed donors contained around 300 gigabases of sequencing data and tens of millions of unique TCR sequences. In a later analysis, previously published TCR beta repertoires from several hundred donors were re-analyzed and high-resolution HLA genotyping was added so that TCR occurrence patterns could be studied. Of the approximately 400 genotyped donors, 81% were placed in the genetic ancestry cluster associated with self-reported Caucasian donors. The study at large found these results: The only immune exposure information available for the cohort was CMV serostatus. Most TCR sequences were observed very rarely across donors, whereas some public TCRs were present in many individuals. In an earlier analysis of fewer than 700 of the donors, most TCR beta V segments appeared in productive rearrangements about 87% or about 30% of the time, broadly matching IMGT annotations. A later analysis found that HLA-associated TCR beta chains were more clonally expanded and had lower generation probabilities than equally common non-associated chains. An association between a missense DCLRE1C variant and V-gene and J-gene trimming of TCR beta chains was found in a later genetic analysis and replicated in an independent cohort. A further reported finding was that TCR beta sequences accurately predicted the HLA-A and HLA-B alleles for most subjects in the first cohort. When HLA alleles, especially DR and DQ, strongly co-occurred, TCR associations were difficult to assign to individual alleles. The authors suggested that the approach could potentially be extended to other disease states and immunological phenotypes. Because HLA typing was unavailable for some donors at each locus, only the typed subset was used in association tests. Presence/absence analyses assumed roughly uniform sequencing depth across donors, an assumption that may not hold. In vitro tests confirmed that a few of the cytomegalovirus-associated TCR beta chains recognize cytomegalovirus antigens. A cluster of highly shared sequence variants was judged likely to be a technical artifact of the sequencing pipeline. In a later genetic analysis, fewer N-insertions in productive TCRs were reported among donors in an Asian-associated ancestry cluster than the roughly 710-donor mean. A later analysis found that most CMV-associated TCR beta chains appeared HLA-restricted, with HLA associations seemingly driven largely by CMV exposure. In the study, roughly 160 TCR beta chains were listed as associated with cytomegalovirus. Several of the top co-occurrence clusters appeared to be linked to parvovirus B19, influenza, CMV and Epstein-Barr virus, according to a later analysis. In a later analysis, the rate of TCR association differed among HLA loci, with DRB1 alleles having the most associated TCRs and HLA-C alleles having the fewest. The cohort was sequenced for TCR beta chains only, and without alpha or paired-chain data the features that could be detected were limited. In both the original and validation cohorts, the classifier was reported to diagnose cytomegalovirus status with high specificity and sensitivity. The earlier analysis of a few hundred of the donors excluded some 16 rarely observed V segments, including chromosome 9 orphons, because counts were too low. Specific HLA alleles were associated with 15,000 to 20,000 TCR beta sequences at a false discovery rate of 0.05 in a later analysis. The 87-base-pair reads could not distinguish some IMGT-functional V segments, including TRBV6-2 and TRBV6-3, so those segments were excluded. Linkage disequilibrium might explain the correlated functional status among segregating V segments, but an unknown experimental factor could not be excluded.

Trimming costs V 2 bases and J 4 bases, and their ends lie 12 bases apart. Via the germline V gene, CDR1 is MNHEY and CDR2 SVGAGI. Taken from cysteine to phenylalanine, the CDR3 has 14 residues. Solely the CDR3 DNA is kept, with 42 bases framed from the first base. The cohort was made up of approximately 700 healthy bone marrow donors. Cohort members were all nominally healthy when sampled, although unrecorded immune exposures were likely present. The donor tested CMV seronegative and was one of the 352 seronegative cohort members. Each donor provided a peripheral blood sample, and peripheral blood mononuclear cells were used for TCR beta sequencing. The Qiagen DNeasy Blood Extraction Kit was used to extract genomic DNA from the blood cell samples.

The sequence was obtained from a girl less than two years old in good health and CMV-seronegative. Recombination linked TRBV6-5 to TRBJ2-7; a tentative D call is TRBD1 (6 bases match). Specimen: PBMCs. The DNA is TGTGCCAGCAGTTACCAGCCAGGGGTGTACGAGCAGTACTTC. Protein translation: CASSYQPGVYEQYF.